This T cell receptor beta chain was observed in a study of CD8+ T cells in alopecia areata. Points from the study as a whole: Scalp samples also yield sequences from resident alphabeta T cells of normal skin.

This clone turned up a few times. The antigen is unknown. Extracted RNA was reverse transcribed, and the resulting cDNA served as sequencing template. The protocol was immunoSEQ multiplex PCR, while the TCRdb copy is restricted to in-frame clones and leaves out a portion. The data show about 200,000 clones, with 45% to 70% seen just once and around 5% held by the top ten. This clonotype originated in a human donor in good health. Sequencing was performed on CD8+ T cells sorted from blood.

CDR3 sequence: CASSDGGSEQYF. The DNA of the CDR3 is TGTGCCAGCAGTGACGGGGGAAGCGAGCAGTACTTC. V usage is TRBV2 and J usage is TRBJ2-7; a weak D match, TRBD2 (6 bases). CDR3 length equals 12 residues. The germline V gene encodes CDR1 SNHLY and CDR2 FYNNEI. V dropped 3 bases and J dropped 6 bases, with 9 bases sitting between them.